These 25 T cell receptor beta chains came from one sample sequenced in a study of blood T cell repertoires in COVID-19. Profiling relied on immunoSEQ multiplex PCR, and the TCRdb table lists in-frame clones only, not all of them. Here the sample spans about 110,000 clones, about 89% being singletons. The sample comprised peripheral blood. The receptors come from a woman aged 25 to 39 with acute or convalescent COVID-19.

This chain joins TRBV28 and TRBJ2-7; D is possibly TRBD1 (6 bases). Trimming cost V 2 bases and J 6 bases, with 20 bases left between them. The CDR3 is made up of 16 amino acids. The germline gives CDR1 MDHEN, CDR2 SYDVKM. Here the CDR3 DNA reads TGTGCCAGCAGTTTAGTTCGGGACACCCAAGGTCTCGAGCAGTACTTC. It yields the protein CASSLVRDTQGLEQYF.

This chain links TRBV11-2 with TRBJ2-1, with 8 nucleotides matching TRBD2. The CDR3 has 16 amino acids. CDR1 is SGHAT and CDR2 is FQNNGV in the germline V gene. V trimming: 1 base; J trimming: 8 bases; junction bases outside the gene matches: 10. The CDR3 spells CASSLVSGGPLDEQFF. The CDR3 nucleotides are TGTGCCAGCAGCTTAGTATCGGGGGGGCCCCTCGATGAGCAGTTCTTC.

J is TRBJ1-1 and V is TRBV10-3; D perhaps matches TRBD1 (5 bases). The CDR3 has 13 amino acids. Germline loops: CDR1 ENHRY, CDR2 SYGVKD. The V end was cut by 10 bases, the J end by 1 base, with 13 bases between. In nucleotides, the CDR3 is TGTGCCACTCGAGTGACAGCGAACACTGAAGCTTTCTTT. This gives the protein CATRVTANTEAFF.

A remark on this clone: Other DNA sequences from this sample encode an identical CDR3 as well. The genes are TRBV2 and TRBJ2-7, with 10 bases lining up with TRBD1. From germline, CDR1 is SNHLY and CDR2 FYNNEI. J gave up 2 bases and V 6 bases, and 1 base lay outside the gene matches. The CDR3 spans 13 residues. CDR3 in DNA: TGTGCCAGCAGGACAGGGGGCCCCTACGAGCAGTACTTC. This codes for CASRTGGPYEQYF. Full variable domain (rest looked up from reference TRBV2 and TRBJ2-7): EPEVTQTPSHQVTQMGQEVILRCVPISNHLYFYWYRQILGQKVEFLVSFYNNEISEKSEIFDDQFSVERPDGSNFTLKIRSTKLEDSAMYFCASRTGGPYEQYFGPGTRLTVT.

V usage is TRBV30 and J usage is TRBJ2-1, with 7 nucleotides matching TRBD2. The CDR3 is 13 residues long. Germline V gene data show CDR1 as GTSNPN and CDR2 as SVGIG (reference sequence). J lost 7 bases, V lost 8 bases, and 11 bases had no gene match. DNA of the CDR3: TGTGCCACGGATACCCAGCGGGGAAATGAGCAGTTCTTC. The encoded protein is CATDTQRGNEQFF.

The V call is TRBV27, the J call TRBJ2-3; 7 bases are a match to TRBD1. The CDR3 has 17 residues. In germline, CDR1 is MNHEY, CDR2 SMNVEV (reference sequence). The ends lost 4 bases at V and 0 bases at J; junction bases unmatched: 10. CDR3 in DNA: TGTGCCAGCAGTTCGGAACAGGGGTACTCTAGCACAGATACGCAGTATTTT. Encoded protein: CASSSEQGYSSTDTQYF.

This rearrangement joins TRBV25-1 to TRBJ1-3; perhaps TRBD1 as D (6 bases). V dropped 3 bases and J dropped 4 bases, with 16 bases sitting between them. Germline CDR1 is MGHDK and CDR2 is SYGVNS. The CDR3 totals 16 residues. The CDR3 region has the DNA TGTGCCAGCAGTGACGTTTACAGGGAGTACGGAAACACCATATATTTT. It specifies CASSDVYREYGNTIYF.

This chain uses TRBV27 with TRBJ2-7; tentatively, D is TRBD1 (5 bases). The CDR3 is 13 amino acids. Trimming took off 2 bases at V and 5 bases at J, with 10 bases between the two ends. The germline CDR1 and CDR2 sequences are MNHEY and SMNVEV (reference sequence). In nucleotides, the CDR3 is TGTGCCAGCAGTTTACAGGGATCGAACGAGCAGTACTTC. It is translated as CASSLQGSNEQYF.

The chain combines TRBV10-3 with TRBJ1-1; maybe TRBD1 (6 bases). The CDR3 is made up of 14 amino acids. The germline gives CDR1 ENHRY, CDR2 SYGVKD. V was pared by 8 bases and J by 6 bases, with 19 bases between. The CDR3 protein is CAIGVRGTGAEAFF. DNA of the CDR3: TGTGCCATCGGGGTCAGGGGTACGGGCGCTGAAGCTTTCTTT.

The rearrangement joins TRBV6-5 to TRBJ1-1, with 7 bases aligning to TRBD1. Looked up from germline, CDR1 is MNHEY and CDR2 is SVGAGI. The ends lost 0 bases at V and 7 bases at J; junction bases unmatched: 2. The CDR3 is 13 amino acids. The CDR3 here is CASSYSWDSEAFF. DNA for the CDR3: TGTGCCAGCAGTTACTCCTGGGACAGTGAAGCTTTCTTT.

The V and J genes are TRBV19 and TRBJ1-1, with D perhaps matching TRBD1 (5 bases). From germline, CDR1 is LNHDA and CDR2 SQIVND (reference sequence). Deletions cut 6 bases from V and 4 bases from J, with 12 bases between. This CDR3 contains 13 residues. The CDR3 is CASRLAGVTEAFF. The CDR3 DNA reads TGTGCCAGTAGATTGGCGGGGGTCACTGAAGCTTTCTTT.

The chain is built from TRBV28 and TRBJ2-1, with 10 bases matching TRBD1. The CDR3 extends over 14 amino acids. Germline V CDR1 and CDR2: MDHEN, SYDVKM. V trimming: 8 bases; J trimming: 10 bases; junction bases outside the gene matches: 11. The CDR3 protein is CASSLDRGFGEQFF. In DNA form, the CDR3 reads TGTGCCAGCTCCTTGGACAGGGGGTTCGGGGAGCAGTTCTTC.

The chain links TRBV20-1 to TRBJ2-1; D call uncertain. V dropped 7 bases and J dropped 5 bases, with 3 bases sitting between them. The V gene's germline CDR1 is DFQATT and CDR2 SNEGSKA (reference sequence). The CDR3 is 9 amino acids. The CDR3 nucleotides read TGCAGTGGCGACAATGAGCAGTTCTTC. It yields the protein CSGDNEQFF.

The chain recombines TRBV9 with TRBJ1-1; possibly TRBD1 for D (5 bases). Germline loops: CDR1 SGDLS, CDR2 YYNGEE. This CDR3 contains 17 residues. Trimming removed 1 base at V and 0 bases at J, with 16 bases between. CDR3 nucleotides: TGTGCCAGCAGCGTATCCGTCAGGGTGGGCATGAACACTGAAGCTTTCTTT. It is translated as CASSVSVRVGMNTEAFF.

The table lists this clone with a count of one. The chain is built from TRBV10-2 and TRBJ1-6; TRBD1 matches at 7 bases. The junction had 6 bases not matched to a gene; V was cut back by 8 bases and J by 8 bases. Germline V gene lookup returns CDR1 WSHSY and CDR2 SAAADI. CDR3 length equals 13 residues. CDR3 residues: CASAGQNDSPLHF. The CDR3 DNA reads TGCGCCAGCGCGGGACAGAACGATTCACCCCTCCACTTT.

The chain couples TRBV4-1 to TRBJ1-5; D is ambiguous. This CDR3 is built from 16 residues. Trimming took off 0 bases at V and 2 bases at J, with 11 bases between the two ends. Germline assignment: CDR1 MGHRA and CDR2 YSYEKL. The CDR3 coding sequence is TGCGCCAGCAGCCAAGACGGAGGGTTGGGCAATCAGCCCCAGCATTTT. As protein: CASSQDGGLGNQPQHF.

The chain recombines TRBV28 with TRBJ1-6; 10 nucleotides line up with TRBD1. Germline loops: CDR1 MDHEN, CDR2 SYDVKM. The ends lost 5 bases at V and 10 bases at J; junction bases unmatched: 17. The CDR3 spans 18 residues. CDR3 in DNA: TGTGCCAGCAGTAACCTCCCGGGACAGGGGTATTTTGGCTCACCCCTCCACTTT. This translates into CASSNLPGQGYFGSPLHF.

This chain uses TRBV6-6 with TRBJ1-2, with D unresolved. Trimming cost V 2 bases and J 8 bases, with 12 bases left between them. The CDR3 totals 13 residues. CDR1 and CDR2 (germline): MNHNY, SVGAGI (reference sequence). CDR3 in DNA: TGTGCCAGCAGTTACAGGAGTGGTTACGGCTACACCTTC. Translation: CASSYRSGYGYTF.

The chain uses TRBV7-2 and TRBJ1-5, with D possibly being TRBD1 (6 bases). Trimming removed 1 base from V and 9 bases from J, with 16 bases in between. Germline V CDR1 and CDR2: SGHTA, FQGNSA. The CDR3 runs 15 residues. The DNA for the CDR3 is TGTGCCAGCAGCTTAGGGACAGCACATACTGGGCCCCAGCATTTT. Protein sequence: CASSLGTAHTGPQHF. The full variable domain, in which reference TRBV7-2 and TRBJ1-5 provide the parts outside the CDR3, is GAGVSQSPSNKVTEKGKDVELRCDPISGHTALYWYRQSLGQGLEFLIYFQGNSAPDKSGLPSDRFSAERTGGSVSTLTIQRTQQEDSAVYLCASSLGTAHTGPQHFGDGTRLSIL.

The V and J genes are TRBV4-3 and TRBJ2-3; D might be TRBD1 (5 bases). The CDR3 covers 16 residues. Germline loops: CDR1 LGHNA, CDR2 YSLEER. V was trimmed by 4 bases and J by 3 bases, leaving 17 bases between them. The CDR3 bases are TGCGCCAGCAGCCGTGGGGCCTCCCGGCGGACAGATACGCAGTATTTT. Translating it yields CASSRGASRRTDTQYF.

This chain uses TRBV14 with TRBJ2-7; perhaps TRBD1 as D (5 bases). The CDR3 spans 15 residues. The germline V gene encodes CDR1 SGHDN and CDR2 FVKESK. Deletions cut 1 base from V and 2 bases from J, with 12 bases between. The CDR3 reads CASSQASTGAYEQYF. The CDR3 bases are TGTGCCAGCAGCCAAGCCAGTACAGGCGCCTACGAGCAGTACTTC.

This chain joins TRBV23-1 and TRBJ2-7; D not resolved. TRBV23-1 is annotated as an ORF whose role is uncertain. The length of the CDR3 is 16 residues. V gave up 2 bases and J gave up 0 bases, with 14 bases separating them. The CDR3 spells CASSQTPNHSSYEQYF. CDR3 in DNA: TGCGCCAGCAGTCAAACCCCAAATCACTCCTCCTACGAGCAGTACTTC.

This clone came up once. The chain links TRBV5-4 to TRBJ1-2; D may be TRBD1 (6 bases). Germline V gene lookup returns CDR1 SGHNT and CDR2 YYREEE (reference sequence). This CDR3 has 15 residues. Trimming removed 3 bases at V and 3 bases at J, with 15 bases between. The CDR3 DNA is TGTGCCAGCAGCTCCGAGGGGGTAATTGACTATGGCTACACCTTC. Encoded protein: CASSSEGVIDYGYTF. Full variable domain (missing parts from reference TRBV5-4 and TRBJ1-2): ETGVTQSPTHLIKTRGQQVTLRCSSQSGHNTVSWYQQALGQGPQFIFQYYREEENGRGNFPPRFSGLQFPNYSSELNVNALELDDSALYLCASSSEGVIDYGYTFGSGTRLTVV.

This chain's CDR3 is CASSLVWGRGVTEAFF. CDR3 bases: TGTGCCAGCAGCTTAGTATGGGGCAGGGGTGTCACTGAAGCTTTCTTT. The chain links TRBV7-2 to TRBJ1-1, with D perhaps TRBD1 (6 bases). Trimming cost V 1 base and J 4 bases, with 16 bases left between them. CDR3 length equals 16 residues. The germline V gene encodes CDR1 SGHTA and CDR2 FQGNSA. The full variable domain, with the rest looked up from reference TRBV7-2 and TRBJ1-1, is GAGVSQSPSNKVTEKGKDVELRCDPISGHTALYWYRQSLGQGLEFLIYFQGNSAPDKSGLPSDRFSAERTGGSVSTLTIQRTQQEDSAVYLCASSLVWGRGVTEAFFGQGTRLTVV.

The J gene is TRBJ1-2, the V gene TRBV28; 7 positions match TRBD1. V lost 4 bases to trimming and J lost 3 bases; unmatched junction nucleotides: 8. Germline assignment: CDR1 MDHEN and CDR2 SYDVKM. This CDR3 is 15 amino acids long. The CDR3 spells CASSSWTGSYYGYTF. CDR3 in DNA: TGTGCCAGCAGTTCCTGGACAGGTTCTTACTATGGCTACACCTTC.